This TCR beta chain was sequenced during a study of chemoradiotherapy in HPV16-positive cancers. Study in general: Functional T-cell assays on a couple of HPV16-positive patients' cells defined candidate HPV-specific clones and common TCR motifs.

The study, taken as a whole, reports: During treatment, candidate HPV-specific clones and E7-related motifs expanded in tumor.

The assay was immunoSEQ multiplex PCR, and TCRdb's table has in-frame clones only and misses some. The repertoire holds roughly 29,000 clones, over 80% seen once, with about 20% in the top ten. CDR3 length equals 18 residues. Germline CDR1 SGHNT, CDR2 YYREEE (reference sequence). J gave up 2 bases and V 0 bases, and 7 bases lay outside the gene matches. Repeated repertoire sampling spanned the course of chemoradiotherapy. Worth noting for this clone: Its antigen remains unidentified.

The rearrangement links TRBV5-4 to TRBJ2-2, with TRBD2 matching 10 bases. The source material was blood, sampled from a patient who underwent chemoradiotherapy. The sequence came from a human donor with HPV-associated anogenital cancer. The CDR3 is CASSLGLEREGNTGELFF. The CDR3 region has the DNA TGTGCCAGCAGCTTGGGGTTGGAGCGGGAGGGTAACACCGGGGAGCTGTTTTTT.